This T cell receptor (beta chain) was sequenced in a study of early T cells in non-severe SARS-CoV-2 infection. Individual cDNA molecules were tagged with unique molecular identifiers, the study reported. TCRdb re-analysed the 5' RACE reads in MiXCR, keeping a single row per CDR3 protein. The sample includes 80,000 or so distinct CDR3 sequences, 5.5% to 7.5% of them seen just once. In its sample, this clonotype was seen many times. The antigen is undetermined. Germline V gene data show CDR1 as SGHTA and CDR2 as FQGNSA. Losses at the gene ends were 0 bases for V and 8 bases for J; bases not matched to a gene: 5. The CDR3 loop spans 15 amino acids. Study-level results: Anti-spike CD8 responses were favored by VDJdb matching, which missed private and CD4 specificities.

This TCR derives from an adult who was a healthcare worker with PCR-confirmed SARS-CoV-2 infection or an uninfected control (not recorded which). The sequenced material came from whole blood. The J gene is TRBJ1-4, the V gene TRBV7-2; TRBD1 agrees at 8 bases. DNA for the CDR3: TGTGCCAGCAGCTTAGCGGACAGGGTAGACGAAAAACTGTTTTTT. It is translated as CASSLADRVDEKLFF.